This passage covers 11 T cell receptor beta chains from one sample sequenced in a study of cytomegalovirus exposure and HLA in healthy donors. Primers: 60 Vbeta forward and 13 Jbeta reverse. Using immunoSEQ multiplex PCR, the repertoire was profiled, and TCRdb retains in-frame clones only, with some absent. The sample comprises some 180,000 clones, roughly 86% of which are singletons, and roughly 3.1% rests with the top ten. The sample consisted of PBMCs. Source of these receptors: a middle-aged man in good health and CMV-seropositive.

The genes are TRBV10-3 and TRBJ1-2; D uncertain. Germline V gives CDR1 ENHRY, CDR2 SYGVKD. V was trimmed by 7 bases and J by 3 bases, leaving 12 bases between them. This CDR3 contains 13 residues. The CDR3, as DNA: TGTGCCATCACAGCGGGAACCGACTATGGCTACACCTTC. It codes for CAITAGTDYGYTF.

In DNA form, the CDR3 reads TGTGCCAGCAGTGCCCCCACTCAGGGTTCCTACGAGCAGTACTTC. This encodes CASSAPTQGSYEQYF. J is TRBJ2-7 and V is TRBV6-1; TRBD1 is a possible D gene (5 bases). The CDR3 is 15 residues long. Trimming pared 4 bases from V and 1 base from J, leaving 14 bases between. The germline V gene encodes CDR1 MNHNS and CDR2 SASEGT.

This clone was recorded once. This chain connects TRBV6-1 to TRBJ2-7; the D gene is possibly TRBD2 (5 bases). CDR3 length equals 13 residues. The germline V gene encodes CDR1 MNHNS and CDR2 SASEGT. Trimming shortened V by 8 bases and J by 3 bases, and 14 bases separated the two germline ends. This CDR3 reads CASGDGKDYEQYF. Here the CDR3 DNA reads TGTGCCAGCGGAGACGGGAAAGACTACGAGCAGTACTTC.

This chain links TRBV7-9 with TRBJ1-4, with 8 nucleotides matching TRBD1. This CDR3 has 13 amino acids. J lost 7 bases, V lost 5 bases, and 3 bases had no gene match. Germline values: CDR1 SEHNR, CDR2 FQNEAQ (reference sequence). CDR3 in amino acids: CASSKDRGEKLFF. CDR3 DNA sequence: TGTGCCAGCAGCAAAGACAGGGGTGAAAAACTGTTTTTT. The full variable domain, with the rest looked up from reference TRBV7-9 and TRBJ1-4, is DTGVSQNPRHKITKRGQNVTFRCDPISEHNRLYWYRQTLGQGPEFLTYFQNEAQLEKSRLLSDRFSAERPKGSFSTLEIQRTEQGDSAMYLCASSKDRGEKLFFGSGTQLSVL.

J is TRBJ2-7 and V is TRBV29-1; D not certain. This CDR3 has 13 residues. V lost 4 bases and J 0 bases, leaving 10 bases between the germline ends. CDR1 and CDR2 from the germline V gene are SQVTM and ANQGSEA. CDR3 bases: TGCAGCGTTGTCGCCAGGCGCTCCTACGAGCAGTACTTC. Translating gives CSVVARRSYEQYF.

CDR3 DNA: TGTGCCAGCAGCTTTGACAGGGACGATGAAGCTTTCTTT. This codes for CASSFDRDDEAFF. V and J are TRBV7-3 and TRBJ1-1, with 7 bases identical to TRBD1. This CDR3 has 13 residues. V trimming: 3 bases; J trimming: 7 bases; junction bases outside the gene matches: 5. Germline-derived CDR1 and CDR2 are SGHTA and FQGTGA.

This chain uses TRBV6-1 with TRBJ2-5, with 9 bases aligning to TRBD2. Germline V CDR1 and CDR2: MNHNS, SASEGT. The CDR3 length is 15 residues. After removal of 4 bases from V and 1 base from J, the junction contained 4 bases not matched to a gene. In nucleotides, the CDR3 is TGTGCCAGCAGTGTCGCAGCGGGGGGCCAAGAGACCCAGTACTTC. Amino acids: CASSVAAGGQETQYF.

This rearrangement joins TRBV6-5 to TRBJ2-7; D uncertain. Germline-derived CDR1 and CDR2 are MNHEY and SVGAGI. The V end lost 6 bases, the J end lost 0 bases, and 9 bases lay between the germline ends. The CDR3 totals 13 residues. In DNA, the CDR3 is TGTGCCAGCAGGCCTCCCAGCTCCTACGAGCAGTACTTC. This gives the protein CASRPPSSYEQYF.

The chain has TRBV28 and TRBJ2-7; a weak D match, TRBD2 (6 bases). This CDR3 is 13 amino acids long. Germline-derived CDR1 and CDR2 are MDHEN and SYDVKM. Between the trimmed V and J ends, which lost 5 bases and 10 bases, there was a span of 18 bases. The CDR3 region has the DNA TGTGCCAGCAGTACCTCCGCGGGGACTCGTCAGTACTTC. It yields the protein CASSTSAGTRQYF.

This chain uses TRBV5-1 with TRBJ2-7, with D maybe TRBD1 (6 bases). V was shortened by 2 bases and J by 3 bases, with 15 bases between the two germline ends. CDR1 is SGHRS and CDR2 is YFSETQ in the germline V gene. CDR3 size: 15 residues. The CDR3 region is CASSFGTGSGYEQYF. As DNA, the CDR3 is TGCGCCAGCAGCTTTGGAACAGGGTCGGGCTACGAGCAGTACTTC.

This clone was seen just once. V and J are TRBV11-3 and TRBJ2-1; the match to TRBD2 covers 16 bases. This CDR3 spans 17 amino acids. Trimming removed 5 bases from V and 8 bases from J; junction bases left unmatched: 9. Germline loops: CDR1 SGHNT, CDR2 YENEEA. CDR3 sequence reads: CASSRRGGTSGRDEQFF. The CDR3, as DNA: TGTGCCAGCAGCCGGAGGGGGGGGACTAGCGGGAGGGATGAGCAGTTCTTC.